Each of the 28 T cell receptor beta chains below was sequenced from the same sample in a study of blood T cell repertoires in COVID-19 (dated by TCRdb to 2018 to 2021). Libraries were constructed by the immunoSEQ multiplex PCR assay. In its TCRdb copy, this immuneACCESS table keeps in-frame sequences only and misses some clones. Where compared with another copy, unresolved V genes explain less than half of these, and the others have no known cause. The sample table contains approximately 250,000 clones; only one count was recorded for approximately 88% of them. 2.5% of the sample rests with the top ten. Sequences were obtained from PBMCs or T cells enriched from blood (not recorded which). All receptors derive from a woman in her forties with acute COVID-19.

This chain joins TRBV5-4 and TRBJ2-4; 14 bases fit TRBD2. This CDR3 spans 15 amino acids. Germline V gives CDR1 SGHNT, CDR2 YYREEE (reference sequence). V shed 2 bases, J shed 8 bases, and the junction held 3 bases outside the gene matches. CDR3 region: CASSLAGLAGDIQYF. The CDR3 DNA reads TGTGCCAGCAGCTTAGCGGGACTAGCGGGAGACATTCAGTACTTC. The variable domain in full, with the rest retrieved from reference TRBV5-4 and TRBJ2-4, is ETGVTQSPTHLIKTRGQQVTLRCSSQSGHNTVSWYQQALGQGPQFIFQYYREEENGRGNFPPRFSGLQFPNYSSELNVNALELDDSALYLCASSLAGLAGDIQYFGAGTRLSVL.

This sequence joins TRBV2 and TRBJ2-3; 9 bases line up with TRBD2. The V segment lost 6 bases and the J segment 4 bases; nucleotides outside the gene matches: 11. The germline V gene has CDR1 SNHLY and CDR2 FYNNEI. The CDR3 spans 16 residues. In DNA form, the CDR3 reads TGTGCCAGCAGCCCGGAAGAGCGGGGGGTTGCAGATACGCAGTATTTT. Its protein product is CASSPEERGVADTQYF.

The rearrangement uses TRBV7-9 and TRBJ2-3; 8 nucleotides line up with TRBD2. CDR1 and CDR2 from the germline V gene are SEHNR and FQNEAQ (reference sequence). Unmatched junction bases numbered 12, after V lost 6 bases and J lost 4 bases. CDR3 length: 16 amino acids. CDR3: CASSPNRLASSDTQYF. The CDR3 nucleotides are TGTGCCAGCAGTCCGAATCGACTAGCGAGCTCAGATACGCAGTATTTT.

The chain recombines TRBV29-1 with TRBJ1-5, with TRBD1 as a possible D gene (6 bases). The CDR3 length is 13 residues. The V and J ends lost 6 bases and 4 bases respectively, with 13 bases between them. Germline-derived CDR1 and CDR2 are SQVTM and ANQGSEA. The CDR3: CSVRQGRNQPQHF. The CDR3 DNA reads TGCAGCGTCCGGCAGGGGCGGAATCAGCCCCAGCATTTT.

CDR3 coding DNA: TGCGCCAGCTATCTGGACAGGGGGTTCCGGGTCACCGGGGAGCTGTTTTTT. Its protein product is CASYLDRGFRVTGELFF. This chain links TRBV10-2 with TRBJ2-2; TRBD1 aligns across 10 bases. V was clipped by 8 bases and J by 4 bases; unmatched bases: 13. Germline V gene sequence: CDR1 WSHSY, CDR2 SAAADI. CDR3 size: 17 residues.

V usage is TRBV7-9 and J usage is TRBJ1-2; D remains ambiguous. Germline assignment: CDR1 SEHNR and CDR2 FQNEAQ (reference sequence). This CDR3 contains 15 residues. Trimming pared 2 bases from V and 4 bases from J, leaving 14 bases between. The CDR3 DNA reads as TGTGCCAGCAGCTTAATGGCAGGCCCGGCCTATGGCTACACCTTC. The encoded protein is CASSLMAGPAYGYTF.

The chain carries TRBV4-1 and TRBJ2-7, with D unclear. Germline-derived CDR1 and CDR2 are MGHRA and YSYEKL. Trimming removed 0 bases from V and 0 bases from J, with 9 bases in between. This CDR3 contains 15 residues. CDR3 amino acids: CASSQDRFSSYEQYF. The CDR3 DNA reads TGCGCCAGCAGCCAAGACAGGTTCAGCTCCTACGAGCAGTACTTC.

This chain joins TRBV6-5 and TRBJ1-1, with 11 bases matching TRBD1. With 5 bases clipped from V and 11 bases from J, the junction kept 10 bases outside the gene matches. There are 14 residues in the CDR3. The germline V gene encodes CDR1 MNHEY and CDR2 SVGAGI. The CDR3, as DNA: TGTGCCAGCAGTCCAAGGGACAGGGGGGGCGCGGCTTTCTTT. Protein: CASSPRDRGGAAFF.

The chain joins TRBV12-3 or TRBV12-4 to TRBJ2-7; no firm D call. The germline V and J ends were trimmed by 5 bases and 0 bases, with 8 bases remaining between them. The CDR3 length is 13 residues. The CDR3 coding sequence is TGTGCCAGCAGTGCCCGGTCCTCCTACGAGCAGTACTTC. Encoded protein: CASSARSSYEQYF.

The CDR3 DNA follows: TGTGCCAGCTCACGAAGCGACTTCACAGATACGCAGTATTTT. This sequence encodes CASSRSDFTDTQYF. V is TRBV18 and J is TRBJ2-3, with D uncertain. Per germline, CDR1 KGHSH and CDR2 LQKENI. The V gene lost 4 bases and the J gene lost 2 bases, with 10 bases spanning the gap. The CDR3 covers 14 residues. Filled out from reference TRBV18 and TRBJ2-3, the complete variable domain reads NAGVMQNPRHLVRRRGQEARLRCSPMKGHSHVYWYRQLPEEGLKFMVYLQKENIIDESGMPKERFSAEFPKEGPSILRIQQVVRGDSAAYFCASSRSDFTDTQYFGPGTRLTVL.

The chain combines TRBV6-2 or TRBV6-3 with TRBJ2-7; 8 nucleotides match TRBD1. The CDR3 has 15 amino acids. Per the germline V gene, CDR1 is MNHEY and CDR2 is SVGEGT. With 5 bases clipped from V and 3 bases from J, the junction kept 9 bases outside the gene matches. The CDR3 loop reads CASSGQGTTYYEQYF. The CDR3 coding sequence is TGTGCCAGCAGTGGACAGGGAACGACTTACTACGAGCAGTACTTC.

V is TRBV13 and J is TRBJ2-5, with TRBD2 matching 7 bases. Germline trimming cut 0 bases from V and 4 bases from J; bases unmatched to any gene: 5. Germline-derived CDR1 and CDR2 are PRHDT and FYEKMQ (reference sequence). This CDR3 is 15 amino acids long. CDR3 DNA sequence: TGTGCCAGCAGCTTAGGCCTACTAGCGACAGAGACCCAGTACTTC. Residues: CASSLGLLATETQYF.

V and J are TRBV11-2 and TRBJ2-3, with D maybe TRBD1 (6 bases). The CDR3 consists of 13 residues. The germline V gene has CDR1 SGHAT and CDR2 FQNNGV. Trimming pared 8 bases from V and 4 bases from J, leaving 13 bases between. The CDR3 spells CASLSSGADTQYF. In nucleotides, the CDR3 is TGTGCCAGCCTAAGTTCAGGGGCAGATACGCAGTATTTT.

This sequence joins TRBV10-3 and TRBJ2-2; 8 nucleotides agree with TRBD2. The J segment lost 6 bases and the V segment lost 6 bases, leaving 9 bases of the junction unmatched. The length of the CDR3 is 15 residues. Germline V lookup: CDR1 ENHRY, CDR2 SYGVKD. DNA of the CDR3: TGTGCCATCAGGGCCGGGACCGGGGGGGCCGGGGAGCTGTTTTTT. Its translation is CAIRAGTGGAGELFF.

J is TRBJ2-2 and V is TRBV11-2; TRBD2 aligns across 11 bases. The CDR3 is made up of 17 amino acids. After removal of 5 bases from V and 0 bases from J, the junction contained 5 bases not matched to a gene. Germline loops: CDR1 SGHAT, CDR2 FQNNGV. The CDR3 region is CASSDPTSGANTGELFF. The CDR3 DNA reads TGTGCCAGCAGCGACCCGACTAGCGGGGCGAACACCGGGGAGCTGTTTTTT.

The chain employs TRBV6-4 and TRBJ1-1; weak D call: TRBD1 (5 bases). The CDR3 is 13 amino acids. V was clipped by 7 bases and J by 4 bases, with 13 bases between them. The germline V gene encodes CDR1 MRHNA and CDR2 SNTAGT. The CDR3 region is CASKNGGGTEAFF. The CDR3 DNA reads TGTGCCAGCAAAAACGGGGGAGGCACTGAAGCTTTCTTT.

This rearrangement joins TRBV5-4 to TRBJ2-5; 14 positions match TRBD2. The germline V gene has CDR1 SGHNT and CDR2 YYREEE (reference sequence). J lost 4 bases, V lost 0 bases, and 2 bases had no gene match. CDR3 length equals 16 residues. CDR3 DNA sequence: TGTGCCAGCAGCTTGGGAGGACTAGCGGGAGGAGAGACCCAGTACTTC. This codes for CASSLGGLAGGETQYF.

The chain is built from TRBV7-2 and TRBJ1-3, with 7 nucleotides matching TRBD1. This CDR3 has 16 amino acids. CDR1 SGHTA and CDR2 FQGNSA come from the germline V gene. Trimming at V came to 0 bases and at J to 4 bases, leaving 6 bases not matched to a gene. The CDR3 sequence is CASSLAGPRGGNTIYF. In DNA, the CDR3 is TGTGCCAGCAGCTTAGCCGGACCCAGGGGGGGAAACACCATATATTTT.

This clone has just a few counts. The chain joins TRBV5-4 to TRBJ1-3, with D uncertain. Germline V gives CDR1 SGHNT, CDR2 YYREEE (reference sequence). With 0 bases removed from V and 0 bases from J, the gap between germline ends came to 13 bases. The CDR3 sequence is 17 residues long. In DNA, the CDR3 is TGTGCCAGCAGCTTGGCGGTAGGACGGGGCTCTGGAAACACCATATATTTT. As protein: CASSLAVGRGSGNTIYF.

This sequence joins TRBV11-2 and TRBJ1-2, with 8 bases fitting TRBD1. The CDR3 sequence is 16 residues long. Germline CDR1 and CDR2: SGHAT and FQNNGV. V dropped 0 bases and J dropped 6; count of bases not matched to a gene: 9. The chain's CDR3 is CASSLDSRGRFDGYTF. The CDR3 coding sequence is TGTGCCAGCAGCTTAGACTCCAGGGGGCGCTTCGATGGCTACACCTTC.

The V and J genes are TRBV2 and TRBJ1-1, with TRBD1 matching 9 bases. The CDR3 sequence is 14 residues long. Germline assignment: CDR1 SNHLY and CDR2 FYNNEI. Germline trimming cut 6 bases from V and 3 bases from J; bases unmatched to any gene: 5. The CDR3 DNA sequence: TGTGCCAGCAGGGCACAGGGGGCGGACACTGAAGCTTTCTTT. Amino acid sequence: CASRAQGADTEAFF.

The chain carries TRBV30 and TRBJ2-1, with 7 bases identical to TRBD2. The CDR3 is 14 residues long. Germline V gives CDR1 GTSNPN, CDR2 SVGIG (reference sequence). J gave up 8 bases and V 0 bases, and 7 bases lay outside the gene matches. CDR3 nucleotides: TGTGCCTGGAGTGTGTCGGGAGGCCCCCATGAGCAGTTCTTC. This codes for CAWSVSGGPHEQFF.

The chain joins TRBV10-3 to TRBJ1-2; 9 bases are a match to TRBD1. CDR3 length: 15 amino acids. Trimming cost V 7 bases and J 5 bases; bases outside gene matches: 11. The germline gives CDR1 ENHRY, CDR2 SYGVKD. The CDR3 is CAIKKPPGTGYGYTF. CDR3 bases: TGTGCCATCAAGAAGCCCCCCGGGACAGGGTATGGCTACACCTTC.

The rearrangement links TRBV7-2 to TRBJ2-5; 15 nucleotides match TRBD2. Trimming at V came to 5 bases and at J to 5 bases, leaving 9 bases not matched to a gene. CDR3 length equals 17 residues. The germline CDR1 and CDR2 sequences are SGHTA and FQGNSA. CDR3 in DNA: TGTGCCAGCAGCCCTACTGGGACTAGCGGGGGGAGGGAGACCCAGTACTTC. Amino acid sequence: CASSPTGTSGGRETQYF.

This chain links TRBV24-1 with TRBJ2-1; D is perhaps TRBD2 (5 bases). CDR1 is KGHDR, CDR2 SFDVKD, per germline. Trimming cost V 9 bases and J 9 bases, with 23 bases left between them. This CDR3 has 15 residues. CDR3 loop: CATSLARTGAGEQFF. CDR3 DNA sequence: TGTGCCACCTCCTTAGCGCGGACCGGAGCTGGTGAGCAGTTCTTC.

The rearrangement joins TRBV11-2 to TRBJ2-5; TRBD1 matches 7 bases. The CDR3 loop spans 12 amino acids. CDR1 is SGHAT, CDR2 FQNNGV, per germline. J gave up 4 bases and V 5 bases, and 1 base lay outside the gene matches. In DNA, the CDR3 is TGTGCCAGCAGCAACAGGGGAGAGACCCAGTACTTC. This gives the protein CASSNRGETQYF.

With respect to this clone: One junction end does not reproduce the germline sequence, and a read error may be involved. The rearrangement links TRBV11-2 to TRBJ1-2; 8 positions agree with TRBD1. The CDR3 contains 14 residues. Looked up from germline, CDR1 is SGHAT and CDR2 is FQNNGV. CDR3 nucleotides: TGTGCCAGCAGCGTAGAGACAGGGGTTAGTGGCTACACCTTC. Its protein is CASSVETGVSGYTF.

J is TRBJ2-4 and V is TRBV5-1; D is ambiguous. The CDR3 is made up of 13 amino acids. V lost 1 base and J lost 8, with 10 bases in between. Germline V gene sequence: CDR1 SGHRS, CDR2 YFSETQ. CDR3 DNA: TGCGCCAGCAGCTTGCTTCGACTCGACATTCAGTACTTC. As protein: CASSLLRLDIQYF.